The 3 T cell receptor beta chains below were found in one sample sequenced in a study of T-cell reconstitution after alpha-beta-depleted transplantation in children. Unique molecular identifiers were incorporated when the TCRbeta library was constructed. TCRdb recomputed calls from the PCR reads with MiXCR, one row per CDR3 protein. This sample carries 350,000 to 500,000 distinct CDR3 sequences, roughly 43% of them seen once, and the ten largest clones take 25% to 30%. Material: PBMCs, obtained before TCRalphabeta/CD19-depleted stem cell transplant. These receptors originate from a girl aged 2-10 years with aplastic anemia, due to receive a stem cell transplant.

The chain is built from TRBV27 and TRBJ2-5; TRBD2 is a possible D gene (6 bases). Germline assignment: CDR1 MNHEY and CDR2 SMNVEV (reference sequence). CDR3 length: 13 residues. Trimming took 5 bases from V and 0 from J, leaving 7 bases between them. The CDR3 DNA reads TGTGCCAGCAGTGGACTAAACCAAGAGACCCAGTACTTC. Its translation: CASSGLNQETQYF.

The CDR3 loop reads CASSPQVAGGFTDTQYF. The CDR3 DNA sequence: TGTGCCAGCAGCCCCCAGGTGGCGGGGGGTTTCACAGATACGCAGTATTTT. The chain employs TRBV7-3 and TRBJ2-3, with 8 positions matching TRBD2. The germline V gene has CDR1 SGHTA and CDR2 FQGTGA. The CDR3 totals 17 residues. V was pared by 5 bases and J by 2 bases, with 12 bases of the junction left unmatched.

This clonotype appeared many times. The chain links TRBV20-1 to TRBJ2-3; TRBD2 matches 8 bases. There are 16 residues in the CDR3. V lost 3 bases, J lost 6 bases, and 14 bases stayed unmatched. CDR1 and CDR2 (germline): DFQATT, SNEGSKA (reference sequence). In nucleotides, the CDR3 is TGCAGTGCTAGTTACGGCGGGAGGCCTCCAGGGGATACGCAGTATTTT. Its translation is CSASYGGRPPGDTQYF.